The rows below give T cell receptor beta chains drawn from one sample of a study of T cell changes during pregnancy in multiple sclerosis. Method: immunoSEQ multiplex PCR; TCRdb's copy keeps in-frame clones and lacks some. The data show fewer than 25,000 clones, over 85% seen once. The sample consisted of CD8+ T cells from peripheral blood mononuclear cells, taken in the third trimester of pregnancy. These receptor sequences come from a female donor in good health, enrolled as a control in a pregnancy study. Each CDR3 is given with its conserved first and last residue. A D gene is named only where the DNA matches it firmly. Clone sizes are given selectively: once, few, many, or a class where the clone is expanded.

j_call clone_size d_call v_call cdr3_aa cdr3_nt
TRBJ1-2 few - TRBV13 CASSPGTDGYTF TGTGCCAGCAGCCCCGGGACTGATGGCTACACCTTC
TRBJ2-3 once - TRBV4-1 CASSQEGRSTDTQYF TGCGCCAGCAGCCAAGAGGGGAGAAGCACAGATACGCAGTATTTT
TRBJ2-1 few TRBD2 TRBV7-9 CAIHLTGGASYEQFF TGTGCCATCCACTTGACCGGGGGGGCCAGTTATGAGCAGTTCTTC
TRBJ2-3 - - TRBV6-5 CASSPFKLRTQYF TGTGCCAGCAGTCCCTTCAAACTGCGGACGCAGTATTTT
TRBJ2-3 - TRBD1 TRBV7-9 CASTLRQGAGNTQYF TGTGCCAGCACCCTTCGACAGGGGGCAGGGAATACGCAGTATTTT
TRBJ2-7 once - TRBV6-1 CASSEDEIYEQYF TGTGCCAGCAGTGAAGACGAGATCTACGAGCAGTACTTC
TRBJ1-1 few TRBD1 TRBV19 CASRMGTGAYTEAFF TGTGCCAGTAGAATGGGGACAGGGGCTTACACTGAAGCTTTCTTT
TRBJ2-6 - - TRBV19 CGAGANVLTF TGTGGAGCTGGGGCCAACGTCCTGACTTTC
TRBJ2-1 - TRBD2 TRBV19 CASKASGAIYNEQFF TGTGCCAGTAAGGCTAGCGGGGCGATCTACAATGAGCAGTTCTTC
TRBJ1-2 - - TRBV7-3 CASSLRGLYGYTF TGTGCCAGCAGCTTAAGGGGCCTCTATGGCTACACCTTC
TRBJ2-1 - TRBD2 TRBV6-5 CASSIWEGLDEQFF TGTGCCAGCAGTATATGGGAGGGCCTAGATGAGCAGTTCTTC
TRBJ2-5 - - TRBV5-1 CASSWAWGEQQETQYF TGCGCCAGCAGCTGGGCTTGGGGCGAACAACAAGAGACCCAGTACTTC
TRBJ2-1 - - TRBV9 CASSVGSTAYNEQFF TGTGCCAGCAGCGTGGGGAGTACAGCCTACAATGAGCAGTTCTTC
TRBJ2-2 once - TRBV7-9 CASSLVALNTGELFF TGTGCCAGCAGCTTGGTAGCGCTGAACACCGGGGAGCTGTTTTTT
TRBJ1-5 - - TRBV19 CASGGGGDQPQHF TGTGCCAGTGGAGGGGGGGGCGATCAGCCCCAGCATTTT
TRBJ2-1 - - TRBV7-3 CASSPDLTGYNEQFF TGTGCCAGCAGCCCCGACTTGACGGGTTACAATGAGCAGTTCTTC
TRBJ2-1 - - TRBV7-9 CASTHEGNEQFF TGTGCCAGCACCCATGAGGGCAATGAGCAGTTCTTC
TRBJ2-2 - TRBD2 TRBV7-9 CATAGGGNTGELFF TGTGCCACCGCGGGGGGAGGGAACACCGGGGAGCTGTTTTTT
TRBJ2-3 few - TRBV28 CATQPPSGSTDTQYF TGTGCCACCCAACCACCCAGCGGGAGCACAGATACGCAGTATTTT
TRBJ1-2 - - TRBV5-1 CASSLYTAYVMTGDHNYGYTF TGCGCCAGCAGCTTGTATACCGCCTATGTCATGACAGGAGACCATAACTATGGCTACACCTTC
TRBJ2-1 - TRBD2 TRBV19 CASKLGTRAPDEQFF TGTGCCAGTAAACTCGGGACTAGGGCCCCGGATGAGCAGTTCTTC
TRBJ2-1 - TRBD2 TRBV6-1 CASSDGRGGLGNEQFF TGTGCCAGCAGTGATGGTCGCGGGGGGTTGGGGAATGAGCAGTTCTTC
TRBJ2-2 medium-sized - TRBV25-1 CASSEYRETGELFF TGTGCCAGCAGTGAATATCGGGAGACCGGGGAGCTGTTTTTT
TRBJ1-5 - TRBD1 TRBV7-9 CASSPLSGRGNQPQHF TGTGCCAGCAGCCCCCTTAGCGGCAGGGGGAACCAGCCCCAGCATTTT
TRBJ2-3 - TRBD2 TRBV4-1 CASSLQLDRLGLAPTDTQYF TGCGCCAGCAGCTTACAATTGGACAGGTTGGGACTAGCGCCCACAGATACGCAGTATTTT
TRBJ1-1 - - TRBV9 CASSPPGGGGTEAFF TGTGCCAGCAGCCCCCCCGGGGGAGGGGGCACTGAAGCTTTCTTT
TRBJ1-2 - - TRBV4-1 CASSQSVHTNYGYTF TGCGCCAGCAGCCAAAGTGTACATACTAACTATGGCTACACCTTC
TRBJ2-7 - - TRBV7-9 CASFDRHHEQYF TGTGCCAGCTTTGACCGACACCACGAGCAGTACTTC
TRBJ2-7 - - TRBV7-8 CASSQTATYEQYF TGTGCCAGCAGCCAGACAGCGACCTACGAGCAGTACTTC
TRBJ1-1 - - TRBV19 CASSIGQPNTEAFF TGTGCCAGTAGTATCGGACAGCCGAACACTGAAGCTTTCTTT
TRBJ1-1 - TRBD1 TRBV11-1 CASSSPGGLNTEAFF TGTGCCAGCAGCTCCCCAGGGGGCCTGAACACTGAAGCTTTCTTT
TRBJ2-1 - - TRBV5-4 CASSLVGPAEFF TGTGCCAGCAGCTTGGTTGGGCCAGCGGAGTTCTTC
TRBJ2-6 once TRBD1 TRBV4-2 CASSQGDRAGANVLTF TGTGCCAGCAGCCAAGGGGACAGAGCTGGGGCCAACGTCCTGACTTTC
TRBJ1-2 once - TRBV2 CASSASGYGYTF TGTGCCAGCAGTGCTTCAGGGTATGGCTACACCTTC
TRBJ1-2 - TRBD1 TRBV10-2 CASIQTGEGYTF TGCGCCAGCATCCAGACAGGGGAGGGCTACACCTTC
TRBJ1-1 - - TRBV6-5 CASSYSDRGTEAFF TGTGCCAGCAGTTACTCGGACAGAGGCACTGAAGCTTTCTTT
TRBJ1-1 - - TRBV6-5 CASSLEGQNTEAFF TGTGCCAGCAGCCTAGAGGGACAGAACACTGAAGCTTTCTTT
TRBJ2-4 - - TRBV30 CACQAGAKNIQYF TGTGCCTGTCAGGCGGGGGCCAAAAACATTCAGTACTTC
TRBJ2-5 - - TRBV6-5 CASSTGTLHQETQYF TGTGCCAGCAGTACCGGGACACTTCACCAAGAGACCCAGTACTTC
TRBJ2-1 - - TRBV7-9 CASSYSDSSYNEQFF TGTGCCAGCAGCTATAGCGATAGCTCCTACAATGAGCAGTTCTTC
TRBJ1-2 - TRBD1 TRBV28 CASKVGTGDYYGYTF TGTGCCAGCAAGGTCGGGACAGGGGATTACTATGGCTACACCTTC
TRBJ1-1 - - TRBV13 CASSLGHGETEAFF TGTGCCAGCAGCTTAGGCCACGGGGAGACTGAAGCTTTCTTT